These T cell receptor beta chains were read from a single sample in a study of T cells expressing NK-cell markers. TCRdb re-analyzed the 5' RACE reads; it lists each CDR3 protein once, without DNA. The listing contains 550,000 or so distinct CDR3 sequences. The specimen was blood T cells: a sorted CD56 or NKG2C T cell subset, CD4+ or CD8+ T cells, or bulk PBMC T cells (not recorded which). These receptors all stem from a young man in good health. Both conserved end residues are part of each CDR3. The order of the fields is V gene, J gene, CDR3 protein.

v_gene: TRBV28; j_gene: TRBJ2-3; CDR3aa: CASSSGKQARTFTDTQYF
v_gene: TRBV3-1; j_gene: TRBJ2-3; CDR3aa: CASSQLVSGGTQYF
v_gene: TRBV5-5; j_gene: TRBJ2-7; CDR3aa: CASSLVRTSGQPYEQYF
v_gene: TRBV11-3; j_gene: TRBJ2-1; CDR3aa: CASSQRVVTSVPPNEQFF
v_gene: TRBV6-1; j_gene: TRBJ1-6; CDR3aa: CASKTGRGYNSPLHF
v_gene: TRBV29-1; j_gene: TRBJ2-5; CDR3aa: CSVDRGGSETQYF
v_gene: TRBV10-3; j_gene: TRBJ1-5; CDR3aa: CAIRGTGFGNQPQHF
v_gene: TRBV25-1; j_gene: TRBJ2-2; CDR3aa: CASSPLTGVGTGELFF
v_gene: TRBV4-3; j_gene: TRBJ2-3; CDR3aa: CASSHSDRADFPDTQYF
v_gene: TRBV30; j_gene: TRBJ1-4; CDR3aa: CAWGDVANEKLFF